Listed here are 29 T cell receptor beta chains from one sample, sequenced in a study of OX40 agonist ivuxolimab in advanced cancers. TCRdb keeps only in-frame clones here, not all; method: immunoSEQ multiplex PCR. This sample yields 25,000 to 40,000 clones, of which around 85% are seen a single time; around a fifth belongs to the top ten. The specimen comprised CD4+ or CD8+ T cells sorted from blood, sampled in a trial of the OX40 agonist ivuxolimab. Receptors were obtained from an adult with an advanced solid tumor such as melanoma, head and neck, liver or kidney cancer.

The rearrangement uses TRBV7-9 and TRBJ2-7, with TRBD1 matching over 8 bases. Germline trimming cut 1 base from V and 5 bases from J; bases unmatched to any gene: 7. Per the germline V gene, CDR1 is SEHNR and CDR2 is FQNEAQ (reference sequence). This CDR3 comprises 15 residues. Here the CDR3 reads CASSLVLTGDHEQYF. The CDR3 DNA is TGTGCCAGCAGCTTAGTTCTGACAGGGGACCACGAGCAGTACTTC.

This clone was seen only once. The rearrangement links TRBV11-2 to TRBJ1-1, with D perhaps TRBD1 (6 bases). The germline V and J ends were trimmed by 2 bases and 11 bases, with 12 bases remaining between them. The CDR3 contains 12 residues. Germline V gene data show CDR1 as SGHAT and CDR2 as FQNNGV. The CDR3 DNA follows: TGTGCCAGCAGCTTATTAGGGACAAGGGCTTTCTTT. Encoded protein: CASSLLGTRAFF. Together with reference TRBV11-2 and TRBJ1-1, the CDR3 gives the full variable domain: EAGVAQSPRYKIIEKRQSVAFWCNPISGHATLYWYQQILGQGPKLLIQFQNNGVVDDSQLPKDRFSAERLKGVDSTLKIQPAKLEDSAVYLCASSLLGTRAFFGQGTRLTVV.

V gene TRBV5-8 combines with J gene TRBJ2-1; 14 bases map to TRBD2. V trimming: 4 bases; J trimming: 7 bases; junction bases outside the gene matches: 4. The germline V gene encodes CDR1 SGHTS and CDR2 YDEGEE. This CDR3 spans 15 amino acids. Here the CDR3 DNA reads TGTGCCAGCAGCCCAGGGACTAGCGGGAGTAATGAGCAGTTCTTC. Protein sequence: CASSPGTSGSNEQFF. Full variable domain (outside the CDR3, taken from reference TRBV5-8 and TRBJ2-1): EAGVTQSPTHLIKTRGQQATLRCSPISGHTSVYWYQQALGLGLQFLLWYDEGEERNRGNFPPRFSGRQFPNYSSELNVNALELEDSALYLCASSPGTSGSNEQFFGPGTRLTVL.

This clone has a count of ten or more. The chain couples TRBV4-1 to TRBJ2-7; possibly TRBD1 for D (5 bases). The germline V gene encodes CDR1 MGHRA and CDR2 YSYEKL. V lost 1 base to trimming and J lost 4 bases, with 14 bases between them. This CDR3 spans 15 amino acids. CDR3 region: CASSQGTQASYEQYF. In DNA, the CDR3 is TGCGCCAGCAGCCAAGGCACACAGGCCTCTTACGAGCAGTACTTC.

The chain has TRBV28 and TRBJ1-5; D not resolved. CDR3 length equals 15 residues. V was trimmed by 5 bases and J by 8 bases, leaving 19 bases between them. Germline V CDR1 and CDR2: MDHEN, SYDVKM. CDR3 in DNA: TGTGCCAGCAGTCCTCCGACTGAGGGTGTGAAGCCCCAGCATTTT. As protein: CASSPPTEGVKPQHF.

V usage is TRBV30 and J usage is TRBJ1-2, with TRBD1 identical over 10 bases. Unmatched junction bases numbered 11, after V lost 3 bases and J lost 1 base. The CDR3 runs to 17 residues. CDR1 GTSNPN and CDR2 SVGIG come from the germline V gene (reference sequence). Written as DNA, the CDR3 is TGTGCCTGGAGCCCCGCCGGGACAGGGGCCGATAACTATGGCTACACCTTC. This gives the protein CAWSPAGTGADNYGYTF.

This clone was seen repeatedly, ten times or more. J is TRBJ1-1 and V is TRBV29-1; D might be TRBD1 (5 bases). CDR3 length: 13 residues. The germline V and J ends were trimmed by 7 bases and 5 bases, with 17 bases remaining between them. Per the germline V gene, CDR1 is SQVTM and CDR2 is ANQGSEA. CDR3 region: CSAVVGAGTEAFF. The CDR3 nucleotides read TGCAGCGCCGTAGTTGGGGCGGGAACTGAAGCTTTCTTT.

This rearrangement joins TRBV7-9 to TRBJ2-5; the D call may be TRBD1 or TRBD2 (6 bases each). The germline CDR1 and CDR2 sequences are SEHNR and FQNEAQ (reference sequence). The CDR3 extends over 14 amino acids. V lost 4 bases and J 5 bases, leaving 14 bases between the germline ends. The CDR3 region has the DNA TGTGCCAGCAGCTGGAGAGGGGGGCCGGAGACCCAGTACTTC. This gives the protein CASSWRGGPETQYF.

The chain has TRBV27 and TRBJ2-1, with 14 positions matching TRBD2. This CDR3 is 15 amino acids long. After removal of 8 bases from V and 9 bases from J, the junction contained 9 bases not matched to a gene. The germline gives CDR1 MNHEY, CDR2 SMNVEV (reference sequence). The CDR3 sequence: CASGRGTSGSSEQFF. CDR3 DNA sequence: TGTGCCAGCGGACGGGGGACTAGCGGGAGTAGTGAGCAGTTCTTC.

The rearrangement links TRBV5-1 to TRBJ2-1, with 9 nucleotides matching TRBD2. This CDR3 is 17 amino acids long. CDR1 and CDR2 (germline): SGHRS, YFSETQ. V shed 0 bases and J 6 bases; nucleotides not matched to a gene: 10. CDR3 nucleotide sequence: TGCGCCAGCAGCTTGGCAGGTGCGGCTAGCGGGATCAATGAGCAGTTCTTC. It specifies CASSLAGAASGINEQFF.

The rearrangement joins TRBV11-1 to TRBJ2-7; TRBD2 agrees at 14 bases. The CDR3 sequence is 17 residues long. Germline values: CDR1 SGHAT, CDR2 FQDESV (reference sequence). V lost 6 bases to trimming and J lost 4 bases; unmatched junction nucleotides: 11. As DNA, the CDR3 is TGTGCCAGCAGTACCGGGACTAGCGGGAGAGGGGCTTACGAGCAGTACTTC. This translates into CASSTGTSGRGAYEQYF.

The V gene is TRBV27, the J gene TRBJ2-7, with 9 bases that match TRBD1. CDR1 is MNHEY and CDR2 is SMNVEV in the germline V gene (reference sequence). V was pared by 2 bases and J by 1 base, with 3 bases of the junction left unmatched. CDR3 size: 15 residues. CDR3 nucleotides: TGTGCCAGCAGTTTAAGGACAGGGGCTTCCTACGAGCAGTACTTC. Translation gives CASSLRTGASYEQYF.

In nucleotides, the CDR3 is TGTGCCAGCAGCGCCCGACAGGGGGTTGGCTACAATGAGCAGTTCTTC. Its translation: CASSARQGVGYNEQFF. This chain links TRBV7-8 with TRBJ2-1; 9 nucleotides match TRBD1. The CDR3 consists of 16 residues. Germline V gene sequence: CDR1 SGHVS, CDR2 FQNEAQ. The J segment lost 3 bases and the V segment lost 5 bases, leaving 8 bases of the junction unmatched. Full variable domain (rest looked up from reference TRBV7-8 and TRBJ2-1): GAGVSQSPRYKVAKRGQDVALRCDPISGHVSLFWYQQALGQGPEFLTYFQNEAQLDKSGLPSDRFFAERPEGSVSTLKIQRTQQEDSAVYLCASSARQGVGYNEQFFGPGTRLTVL.

This chain connects TRBV15 to TRBJ1-1; D might be TRBD1 (5 bases). V was clipped by 0 bases and J by 6 bases, with 8 bases between them. The CDR3 totals 13 residues. CDR1 is LNHNV, CDR2 YYDKDF, per germline (reference sequence). CDR3 sequence: CATSREGDPEAFF. As DNA, the CDR3 is TGTGCCACCAGCAGAGAAGGGGATCCTGAAGCTTTCTTT.

The chain couples TRBV11-2 to TRBJ2-3; TRBD2 aligns across 8 bases. CDR3 size: 17 residues. Unmatched junction bases numbered 11, after V lost 5 bases and J lost 1 base. The V gene's germline CDR1 is SGHAT and CDR2 FQNNGV. DNA of the CDR3: TGTGCCAGCAGCCCGAGCAGCGGGGGCCTTGGCACAGATACGCAGTATTTT. Protein sequence: CASSPSSGGLGTDTQYF.

This rearrangement joins TRBV4-1 to TRBJ2-3; D is uncertain. The CDR3 runs to 15 residues. The V gene's germline CDR1 is MGHRA and CDR2 YSYEKL. Trimming pared 2 bases from V and 2 bases from J, leaving 11 bases between. The CDR3 loop is CASSQKTAATDTQYF. CDR3 sequence (DNA): TGCGCCAGCAGCCAAAAAACAGCCGCCACAGATACGCAGTATTTT.

This clone was detected once. The V gene is TRBV28, the J gene TRBJ1-1; the match to TRBD1 covers 10 bases. V trimming: 5 bases; J trimming: 7 bases; junction bases outside the gene matches: 1. CDR3 length: 12 residues. CDR1 and CDR2 from the germline V gene are MDHEN and SYDVKM. CDR3 DNA sequence: TGTGCCAGCAGTGGGACAGGGGATGAAGCTTTCTTT. Protein product: CASSGTGDEAFF.

This clone was observed at least ten times. The rearrangement links TRBV27 to TRBJ1-1, with unresolved D. V shed 3 bases and J shed 2 bases, with 7 bases lying between them. CDR1 and CDR2 from the germline V gene are MNHEY and SMNVEV (reference sequence). The CDR3 runs 13 residues. CDR3 region: CASSFAENTEAFF. CDR3 sequence (DNA): TGTGCCAGCAGTTTCGCGGAAAACACTGAAGCTTTCTTT.

The gene calls are TRBV6-6 and TRBJ2-3, with D uncertain. With 2 bases removed from V and 2 bases from J, the gap between germline ends came to 11 bases. Germline values: CDR1 MNHNY, CDR2 SVGAGI (reference sequence). The CDR3 covers 15 residues. The CDR3 DNA reads TGTGCCAGCAGTTACGGCATGCCAAACACAGATACGCAGTATTTT. Its translation is CASSYGMPNTDTQYF.

CDR3 sequence reads: CASSPSGSGTDTQYF. CDR3 coding DNA: TGTGCCAGCAGCCCCAGCGGGAGCGGTACAGATACGCAGTATTTT. The rearrangement links TRBV9 to TRBJ2-3, with 8 nucleotides matching TRBD2. This CDR3 has 15 amino acids. Germline trimming cut 4 bases from V and 3 bases from J; bases unmatched to any gene: 7. Germline V gene sequence: CDR1 SGDLS, CDR2 YYNGEE.

This rearrangement joins TRBV4-1 to TRBJ2-5; D is unresolved. The V end lost 3 bases, the J end lost 3 bases, and 2 bases lay between the germline ends. The germline gives CDR1 MGHRA, CDR2 YSYEKL. The CDR3 consists of 11 residues. In DNA form, the CDR3 reads TGCGCCAGCAGCCAGGAAGAGACCCAGTACTTC. It yields the protein CASSQEETQYF.

The V call is TRBV27, the J call TRBJ2-1; 11 bases match TRBD2. The ends lost 6 bases at V and 0 bases at J; junction bases unmatched: 4. The germline V gene has CDR1 MNHEY and CDR2 SMNVEV (reference sequence). The length of the CDR3 is 16 residues. In DNA form, the CDR3 reads TGTGCCAGCAGCCTAACTAGCGGGGGCTCCTACAATGAGCAGTTCTTC. Amino acid sequence: CASSLTSGGSYNEQFF.

V and J are TRBV14 and TRBJ2-7; the D is unclear. The CDR3 extends over 14 amino acids. Looked up from germline, CDR1 is SGHDN and CDR2 is FVKESK. Trimming pared 2 bases from V and 5 bases from J, leaving 13 bases between. The chain's CDR3 is CASSQRFEYNEQYF. The CDR3 coding sequence is TGTGCCAGCAGCCAAAGATTCGAATATAACGAGCAGTACTTC.

Turning to this clone: The sample carries other DNA sequences with the same CDR3. The V call is TRBV9, the J call TRBJ2-4, with D perhaps TRBD1 or TRBD2 (5 bases each). The CDR3 sequence is 14 residues long. Germline V gene data show CDR1 as SGDLS and CDR2 as YYNGEE. V dropped 0 bases and J dropped 8 bases, with 12 bases sitting between them. In DNA form, the CDR3 reads TGTGCCAGCAGCGTAGCTTATAGAGGGGACATTCAGTACTTC. This sequence encodes CASSVAYRGDIQYF.

This chain uses TRBV19 with TRBJ1-5; 9 nucleotides match TRBD1. V lost 7 bases, J lost 4 bases, and 8 bases stayed unmatched. The CDR3 sequence is 15 residues long. Germline V gene data show CDR1 as LNHDA and CDR2 as SQIVND (reference sequence). The CDR3 region has the DNA TGTGCCAGTACCCTAACAGGGGGCGCAAATCAGCCCCAGCATTTT. Translating gives CASTLTGGANQPQHF.

In DNA, the CDR3 is TGCGCCAGCAGTGAAGAGGTGTACGAGCAGTACTTC. This encodes CASSEEVYEQYF. The J gene is TRBJ2-7, the V gene TRBV10-2; D ambiguous. Trimming took 3 bases from V and 4 from J, leaving 7 bases between them. The CDR3 spans 12 residues. The germline CDR1 and CDR2 sequences are WSHSY and SAAADI.

V gene TRBV15 combines with J gene TRBJ2-1, with 10 bases identical to TRBD2. The V and J ends lost 0 bases and 8 bases, in that order; junction bases with no gene match: 16. CDR1 is LNHNV, CDR2 YYDKDF, per germline (reference sequence). CDR3 length: 19 residues. CDR3 protein: CATSRDRRLAGVVVDEQFF. Written as DNA, the CDR3 is TGTGCCACCAGCAGAGATCGAAGGCTAGCGGGAGTAGTGGTGGATGAGCAGTTCTTC.

The chain's CDR3 is CATSSGASYEQYF. The CDR3 DNA follows: TGTGCCACCAGCTCGGGGGCCTCCTACGAGCAGTACTTC. The chain combines TRBV15 with TRBJ2-7, with D possibly being TRBD1 or TRBD2 (6 bases each). Germline assignment: CDR1 LNHNV and CDR2 YYDKDF (reference sequence). Trimming took 5 bases from V and 0 from J, leaving 8 bases between them. The CDR3 spans 13 residues.

J is TRBJ2-1 and V is TRBV27; D might be TRBD1 or TRBD2, each matching 5 bases. The CDR3 is 13 residues long. Germline-derived CDR1 and CDR2 are MNHEY and SMNVEV (reference sequence). V was shortened by 2 bases and J by 7 bases, with 9 bases between the two germline ends. This CDR3 is CASSLTGRNEQFF. The CDR3 coding sequence is TGTGCCAGCAGTTTAACGGGGCGGAATGAGCAGTTCTTC.